Here is one T cell receptor (beta chain) with its context. The CDR3 covers 17 residues. Trimming took off 0 bases at V and 6 bases at J, with 17 bases between the two ends. The sample belongs to a study of cytotoxic CD8 clonotypes in ibrutinib-treated CLL. The method was immunoSEQ multiplex PCR; TCRdb's version includes in-frame clones alone and lacks a portion of them. Of roughly 150,000 clones listed, approximately 80% were seen once; the top ten hold about 5%. The source is a human donor with chronic lymphocytic leukemia. The chain carries TRBV23-1 and TRBJ2-2; TRBD1 might be the D (8 bases). TRBV23-1 is sorted into the ORF group, with uncertain function. The sequenced sample was PBMCs, obtained after 24 months of ibrutinib treatment. CDR3 nucleotide sequence: TGCGCCAGCAGTCAATCGTGTAGGACAGGGAGGGCCGGGGAGCTGTTTTTT. Encoded protein: CASSQSCRTGRAGELFF.